The 31 T cell receptor beta chains listed next were all sequenced from one sample in a study of blood T cell repertoires in COVID-19. Profiled with immunoSEQ multiplex PCR; TCRdb holds only in-frame clones, not every one. The table includes about 250,000 clones, around 90% detected once. What was sequenced was PBMCs or T cells enriched from blood (not recorded which). These receptors were taken from a woman between 35 and 50 years old who had been exposed to COVID-19.

This rearrangement joins TRBV7-6 to TRBJ2-6; 7 bases align to TRBD1. The CDR3 is 16 amino acids. The J segment lost 4 bases and the V segment lost 1 base, leaving 4 bases of the junction unmatched. CDR1 SGHVS and CDR2 FNYEAQ come from the germline V gene. CDR3 in DNA: TGTGCCAGCAGCTTAGAAGGGGGCTCCGGGGCCAACGTCCTGACTTTC. It translates to CASSLEGGSGANVLTF.

The chain couples TRBV5-4 to TRBJ2-3; D remains unclear. CDR1 is SGHNT, CDR2 YYREEE, per germline (reference sequence). Trimming took off 4 bases at V and 0 bases at J, with 9 bases between the two ends. The CDR3 extends over 14 amino acids. In nucleotides, the CDR3 is TGTGCCAGCAGCCTCCCGGGTAGCACAGATACGCAGTATTTT. Protein product: CASSLPGSTDTQYF. The full variable domain, completed using reference TRBV5-4 and TRBJ2-3, is ETGVTQSPTHLIKTRGQQVTLRCSSQSGHNTVSWYQQALGQGPQFIFQYYREEENGRGNFPPRFSGLQFPNYSSELNVNALELDDSALYLCASSLPGSTDTQYFGPGTRLTVL.

This sequence joins TRBV10-2 and TRBJ2-5, with D possibly TRBD1 on 6 matching bases. CDR1 WSHSY and CDR2 SAAADI come from the germline V gene. The CDR3 loop spans 13 amino acids. The V and J ends lost 6 bases and 2 bases respectively, with 10 bases between them. The CDR3 loop reads CASSEGQQETQYF. The CDR3 nucleotides read TGCGCCAGCAGCGAAGGACAGCAAGAGACCCAGTACTTC.

The V call is TRBV5-1, the J call TRBJ1-2, with TRBD1 matching 11 bases. With V trimmed by 4 bases and J by 4 bases, 9 bases remained unmatched. The germline gives CDR1 SGHRS, CDR2 YFSETQ. The CDR3 covers 16 residues. CDR3 residues: CASSVGQGARGYGYTF. The CDR3 DNA sequence: TGCGCCAGCAGCGTTGGACAGGGGGCGCGGGGCTATGGCTACACCTTC.

The chain carries TRBV6-2 or TRBV6-3 and TRBJ1-2, with 11 bases aligning to TRBD1. The CDR3 consists of 14 residues. J gave up 5 bases and V 5 bases, and 4 bases lay outside the gene matches. Germline-derived CDR1 and CDR2 are MNHEY and SVGEGT. The CDR3 protein is CASSGTGGRYGYTF. Written as DNA, the CDR3 is TGTGCCAGCAGTGGGACAGGGGGAAGGTATGGCTACACCTTC.

The rearrangement links TRBV11-2 to TRBJ1-1, with D maybe TRBD1 (5 bases). Between the trimmed V and J ends, which lost 4 bases and 4 bases, there was a span of 16 bases. This CDR3 has 15 amino acids. The germline gives CDR1 SGHAT, CDR2 FQNNGV. In DNA form, the CDR3 reads TGTGCCAGCAGCTCTACAGCGGGGGAGGGCACTGAAGCTTTCTTT. It translates to CASSSTAGEGTEAFF.

The rearrangement uses TRBV4-3 and TRBJ1-2; 11 bases agree with TRBD1. J was trimmed by 6 bases and V by 1 base; bases with no gene match: 4. Germline V lookup: CDR1 LGHNA, CDR2 YSLEER. CDR3 size: 15 residues. CDR3 region: CASSQGTGGIDGYTF. As DNA, the CDR3 is TGCGCCAGCAGCCAAGGGACAGGGGGCATAGATGGCTACACCTTC.

The chain recombines TRBV4-3 with TRBJ1-5; D possibly corresponds to TRBD1 (6 bases). The CDR3 totals 17 residues. Between the trimmed V and J ends, which lost 3 bases and 1 base, there was a span of 16 bases. In germline, CDR1 is LGHNA, CDR2 YSLEER. The CDR3 here is CASSQGVWGLSNQPQHF. CDR3 nucleotides: TGCGCCAGCAGCCAGGGGGTGTGGGGGCTAAGCAATCAGCCCCAGCATTTT.

In this sample, this clone turned up a few times. This chain connects TRBV7-2 to TRBJ1-6, with 8 bases aligning to TRBD1. The J segment lost 7 bases and the V segment lost 5 bases, leaving 7 bases of the junction unmatched. The germline V gene encodes CDR1 SGHTA and CDR2 FQGNSA. The length of the CDR3 is 15 residues. The CDR3 sequence is CASSPRQGQNSPLHF. The CDR3 coding sequence is TGTGCCAGCAGCCCGCGACAGGGGCAAAATTCACCCCTCCACTTT.

This chain connects TRBV6-2 or TRBV6-3 to TRBJ1-1; D is perhaps TRBD1 (6 bases). From germline, CDR1 is MNHEY and CDR2 SVGEGT. V was cut by 6 bases and J by 7 bases, with 12 bases left in between. The CDR3 is 12 residues long. In DNA, the CDR3 is TGTGCCAGCAGCTGGACAGACTTTGAAGCTTTCTTT. It codes for CASSWTDFEAFF.

The V gene is TRBV30, the J gene TRBJ1-1; D is unclear. The length of the CDR3 is 12 residues. Looked up from germline, CDR1 is GTSNPN and CDR2 is SVGIG (reference sequence). V dropped 2 bases and J dropped 5 bases, with 9 bases sitting between them. Here the CDR3 DNA reads TGTGCCTGGAGTCCTCCCGTAACTGAAGCTTTCTTT. Its translation is CAWSPPVTEAFF.

The chain combines TRBV28 with TRBJ2-1; D is undetermined. V was shortened by 1 base and J by 7 bases, with 11 bases between the two germline ends. CDR1 and CDR2 from the germline V gene are MDHEN and SYDVKM. This CDR3 region has 14 residues. The CDR3 spells CASSLSGRLNEQFF. The CDR3, as DNA: TGTGCCAGCAGTTTATCTGGCAGGTTGAATGAGCAGTTCTTC.

The chain uses TRBV4-3 and TRBJ1-5; 8 nucleotides align to TRBD1. V lost 4 bases and J lost 4; bases outside the gene matches: 6. Germline V CDR1 and CDR2: LGHNA, YSLEER. The CDR3 runs 15 residues. Here the CDR3 reads CASSPDRAKNQPQHF. CDR3 in DNA: TGCGCCAGCAGCCCGGACAGGGCCAAGAATCAGCCCCAGCATTTT.

The rearrangement joins TRBV19 to TRBJ1-5; TRBD1 matches 8 bases. The CDR3 loop spans 19 amino acids. Germline CDR1 reads LNHDA; CDR2 reads SQIVND (reference sequence). The V gene end was trimmed by 5 bases and the J gene end by 3 bases; junction bases not matched to a gene: 18. The CDR3 DNA reads TGTGCCAGTAGTGAACCGACAGGGGCCACACTCAAATTCAATCAGCCCCAGCATTTT. As protein: CASSEPTGATLKFNQPQHF.

The V and J genes are TRBV4-3 and TRBJ1-3; D possibly corresponds to TRBD1 (5 bases). This CDR3 is built from 15 residues. Germline CDR1 and CDR2: LGHNA and YSLEER. V was pared by 1 base and J by 3 bases, with 10 bases between. The CDR3 DNA is TGCGCCAGCAGCCAAGGCGCAGGGAATGGAAACACCATATATTTT. This gives the protein CASSQGAGNGNTIYF.

The CDR3 DNA is TGCGCCAGCAGCCCCAACCCCGCGCTTCTCTACAATGAGCAGTTCTTC. This sequence encodes CASSPNPALLYNEQFF. The genes are TRBV4-1 and TRBJ2-1, with D uncertain. Between the trimmed V and J ends, which lost 4 bases and 3 bases, there was a span of 16 bases. CDR3 length: 16 residues. The germline CDR1 and CDR2 sequences are MGHRA and YSYEKL.

This chain links TRBV30 with TRBJ1-5; unclear D gene. V lost 0 bases and J lost 3, with 6 bases in between. This CDR3 has 13 residues. Per the germline V gene, CDR1 is GTSNPN and CDR2 is SVGIG (reference sequence). The CDR3 region is CAWSVGSNQPQHF. DNA for the CDR3: TGTGCCTGGAGTGTGGGCTCCAATCAGCCCCAGCATTTT.

This rearrangement joins TRBV24-1 to TRBJ2-5; no clear D. This CDR3 comprises 13 residues. V was shortened by 3 bases and J by 3 bases, with 7 bases between the two germline ends. Germline lookup yields CDR1 KGHDR and CDR2 SFDVKD. The DNA of the CDR3 is TGTGCCACCAGTGATCCCCCTAAAGAGACCCAGTACTTC. Translation gives CATSDPPKETQYF.

Comment on this clone: At one boundary the junction diverges from the germline segment, which might be a read error. The CDR3 is CASSKGTSGRLSYNEQFF. CDR3 coding DNA: TGTGCCAGCAGCAAGGGGACTAGCGGGAGACTCTCCTACAATGAGCAGTTCTTC. This chain links TRBV5-1 with TRBJ2-1; 14 bases fit TRBD2. Germline V gene lookup returns CDR1 SGHRS and CDR2 YFSETQ. The CDR3 is made up of 18 amino acids.

This clone occurred once. This chain links TRBV27 with TRBJ1-5; the D gene is possibly TRBD1 (6 bases). Germline CDR1 and CDR2: MNHEY and SMNVEV (reference sequence). Trimming left V 1 base short and J 7 bases short, with 20 bases between. This CDR3 comprises 17 residues. CDR3 region: CASSLWSVQGPEQPQHF. The CDR3 bases are TGTGCCAGCAGTTTATGGTCTGTCCAGGGGCCGGAGCAGCCCCAGCATTTT.

The chain carries TRBV7-2 and TRBJ2-1; 10 bases are shared with TRBD2. This CDR3 is built from 17 residues. The germline gives CDR1 SGHTA, CDR2 FQGNSA. The trim removed 6 bases at V and 10 bases at J, leaving 18 bases unmatched. CDR3 amino acids: CASRTLAGGIRPAEQFF. As DNA, the CDR3 is TGTGCCAGCAGGACCTTAGCGGGGGGAATTCGCCCGGCAGAGCAGTTCTTC.

This clone showed up just once. The CDR3 loop reads CASSANQGLETQYF. In DNA, the CDR3 is TGTGCCAGCAGCGCCAACCAGGGATTGGAGACCCAGTACTTC. The chain joins TRBV5-8 to TRBJ2-5; possible D gene TRBD1, 5 bases. The CDR3 is 14 residues long. Trimming took off 4 bases at V and 5 bases at J, with 15 bases between the two ends. Looked up from germline, CDR1 is SGHTS and CDR2 is YDEGEE.

The chain carries TRBV19 and TRBJ2-3; TRBD2 is a possible D gene (6 bases). The germline V and J ends were trimmed by 5 bases and 1 base, with 16 bases remaining between them. CDR1 is LNHDA, CDR2 SQIVND, per germline (reference sequence). This CDR3 has 16 residues. The CDR3 coding sequence is TGTGCCAGTAGTTCCCGCCGTGGCGGGGGCACAGATACGCAGTATTTT. This encodes CASSSRRGGGTDTQYF.

This clone was counted once. The rearrangement joins TRBV19 to TRBJ2-2; D is possibly TRBD1 (6 bases). CDR1 LNHDA and CDR2 SQIVND come from the germline V gene (reference sequence). V lost 0 bases to trimming and J lost 4 bases, with 15 bases between them. The CDR3 runs 17 residues. CDR3 in DNA: TGTGCCAGTAGTATAGATTCAGGGGCTGCGTTCACCGGGGAGCTGTTTTTT. Encoded protein: CASSIDSGAAFTGELFF. Variable domain in full (rest from reference TRBV19 and TRBJ2-2): DGGITQSPKYLFRKEGQNVTLSCEQNLNHDAMYWYRQDPGQGLRLIYYSQIVNDFQKGDIAEGYSVSREKKESFPLTVTSAQKNPTAFYLCASSIDSGAAFTGELFFGEGSRLTVL.

This chain connects TRBV28 to TRBJ2-2; D possibly corresponds to TRBD2 (6 bases). Germline CDR1 reads MDHEN; CDR2 reads SYDVKM. The CDR3 is made up of 15 amino acids. Trimming removed 3 bases at V and 3 bases at J, with 11 bases between. The CDR3 nucleotides read TGTGCCAGCAGTTTCGCTAGCGATGACACCGGGGAGCTGTTTTTT. Its translation is CASSFASDDTGELFF.

The chain joins TRBV14 to TRBJ2-3; 7 positions match TRBD2. Germline V gives CDR1 SGHDN, CDR2 FVKESK. The CDR3 runs to 16 residues. Losses at the gene ends were 4 bases for V and 4 bases for J; bases not matched to a gene: 11. DNA of the CDR3: TGTGCCAGCAGCCGCGGAGTGGGGCGGGGGTCAGATACGCAGTATTTT. Protein: CASSRGVGRGSDTQYF.

V and J are TRBV3-1 (or the pseudogene TRBV3-2) and TRBJ1-2; D might be TRBD1 (6 bases). The CDR3 has 14 residues. V was clipped by 7 bases and J by 2 bases, with 14 bases between them. Per the germline V gene, CDR1 is LGHDT and CDR2 is YNNKEL (reference sequence). Here the CDR3 DNA reads TGTGCCAGCAAACCAAGCACAGGGAACTATGGCTACACCTTC. This encodes CASKPSTGNYGYTF.

The chain employs TRBV12-3 or TRBV12-4 and TRBJ2-2; no clear D. The CDR3 totals 13 residues. Trimming stripped 7 bases from V and 0 bases from J, with 6 bases between. DNA for the CDR3: TGTGCCAGCATTATAACGAACACCGGGGAGCTGTTTTTT. Its translation is CASIITNTGELFF.

This rearrangement joins TRBV14 to TRBJ2-1; 7 positions agree with TRBD1. V shed 3 bases and J 3 bases; nucleotides not matched to a gene: 5. CDR3 size: 15 residues. Germline lookup yields CDR1 SGHDN and CDR2 FVKESK. CDR3 residues: CASSHSTGFYNEQFF. The CDR3 nucleotides are TGTGCCAGCAGCCATTCGACAGGGTTCTACAATGAGCAGTTCTTC. The variable domain in full, with the rest retrieved from reference TRBV14 and TRBJ2-1, is EAGVTQFPSHSVIEKGQTVTLRCDPISGHDNLYWYRRVMGKEIKFLLHFVKESKQDESGMPNNRFLAERTGGTYSTLKVQPAELEDSGVYFCASSHSTGFYNEQFFGPGTRLTVL.

The chain has TRBV6-1 and TRBJ1-2; D ambiguous. The CDR3 consists of 14 residues. Trimming shortened V by 3 bases and J by 4 bases, and 12 bases separated the two germline ends. Germline-derived CDR1 and CDR2 are MNHNS and SASEGT. DNA of the CDR3: TGTGCCAGCAGTGACCCCAGCGAACGCTATGGCTACACCTTC. It specifies CASSDPSERYGYTF.

This sequence joins TRBV5-4 and TRBJ1-1; 9 positions agree with TRBD1. V trimming: 10 bases; J trimming: 4 bases; junction bases outside the gene matches: 11. The length of the CDR3 is 14 residues. Germline V gene data show CDR1 as SGHNT and CDR2 as YYREEE (reference sequence). The CDR3 DNA follows: TGTGCCGTTCAGACAGGGGGGACGGGCACTGAAGCTTTCTTT. It specifies CAVQTGGTGTEAFF.